This passage covers 32 T cell receptor beta chains from one sample sequenced in a study of T cell repertoires in cytomegalovirus infection. MiXCR, run by TCRdb on the reads, gives a single entry per CDR3 protein. The sample comprises 500,000 to 600,000 distinct CDR3 sequences, more than 15% of which are singletons, and roughly a quarter rests with the top ten. Sequencing was done on a sample of CD8+ T cells from PBMCs. The source of these receptors is a human donor in good health (CMV status not recorded). Some clones in this sample may be carry-over from other donors' samples.

The CDR3 DNA follows: TGTGCCAGCAGTACGATCGGGACTAGCGGGTACGAGCAGTACTTC. Translated, it gives CASSTIGTSGYEQYF. The V gene is TRBV5-4, the J gene TRBJ2-7; 12 nucleotides agree with TRBD2. J lost 4 bases, V lost 5 bases, and 7 bases had no gene match. Germline CDR1 and CDR2: SGHNT and YYREEE (reference sequence). This CDR3 spans 15 amino acids.

V gene TRBV5-1 combines with J gene TRBJ2-7, with 11 bases lining up with TRBD2. Germline V gives CDR1 SGHRS, CDR2 YFSETQ. V gave up 4 bases and J gave up 6 bases; unmatched junction bases: 12. CDR3 size: 16 residues. CDR3 nucleotides: TGCGCCAGCAGCCCCCTTAGCGGGGGGGCCTCGGCCGAGCAGTACTTC. This gives the protein CASSPLSGGASAEQYF. The full variable domain, with the rest looked up from reference TRBV5-1 and TRBJ2-7, is KAGVTQTPRYLIKTRGQQVTLSCSPISGHRSVSWYQQTPGQGLQFLFEYFSETQRNKGNFPGRFSGRQFSNSRSEMNVSTLELGDSALYLCASSPLSGGASAEQYFGPGTRLTVT.

This clonotype has at least ten counts. The chain employs TRBV2 and TRBJ2-2; the D call may be TRBD1 or TRBD2 (5 bases each). This CDR3 spans 15 amino acids. The germline gives CDR1 SNHLY, CDR2 FYNNEI. Deletions cut 7 bases from V and 0 bases from J, with 12 bases between. The CDR3 DNA sequence: TGTGCCAGCAAGGAGAGGGGTTCGAACACCGGGGAGCTGTTTTTT. It encodes CASKERGSNTGELFF.

This clonotype was recorded many times. This rearrangement joins TRBV6-6 to TRBJ1-2; possibly TRBD1 for D (6 bases). V shed 4 bases and J shed 8 bases, with 14 bases lying between them. Per germline, CDR1 MNHNY and CDR2 SVGAGI (reference sequence). This CDR3 contains 13 residues. CDR3 amino acids: CASSSGGGEGYTF. The CDR3 region has the DNA TGTGCCAGCAGTTCCGGAGGGGGAGAAGGCTACACCTTC.

The chain employs TRBV6-2 or TRBV6-3 and TRBJ2-4; TRBD1 matches at 9 bases. Germline V gene lookup returns CDR1 MNHEY and CDR2 SVGEGT. V was clipped by 7 bases and J by 7 bases; unmatched bases: 11. CDR3 size: 15 residues. The CDR3 nucleotides read TGTGCCAGCAATTTTCCGGGACAGGGACCCAACATTCAGTACTTC. This translates into CASNFPGQGPNIQYF.

Turning to this clonotype: Being one base from a much bigger clone, this may be a read error. This chain joins TRBV28 and TRBJ2-1, with 12 bases fitting TRBD2. There are 17 residues in the CDR3. The germline CDR1 and CDR2 sequences are MDHEN and SYDVKM. With 7 bases clipped from V and 5 bases from J, the junction kept 12 bases outside the gene matches. The CDR3 DNA sequence: TGTGCCAGCACCACCCCCCTAGCGGGAGGGTTCCACAATGAGCAGTTCTTC. Amino acid sequence: CASTTPLAGGFHNEQFF.

This clonotype has just a few counts. The chain carries TRBV5-1 and TRBJ2-5; 7 bases align to TRBD1. Trimming at V came to 1 base and at J to 6 bases, leaving 15 bases not matched to a gene. The length of the CDR3 is 17 residues. The germline gives CDR1 SGHRS, CDR2 YFSETQ. CDR3 amino acids: CASSLNPGQALPKTQYF. CDR3 nucleotides: TGCGCCAGCAGCTTGAACCCTGGACAGGCACTCCCAAAGACCCAGTACTTC.

This clonotype was recorded at least ten times. V usage is TRBV7-9 and J usage is TRBJ2-7, with D hard to call. CDR3 length: 12 residues. CDR1 and CDR2 (germline): SEHNR, FQNEAQ (reference sequence). Trimming took 5 bases from V and 7 from J, leaving 12 bases between them. The CDR3 loop reads CASSHEGTEQYF. The DNA of the CDR3 is TGTGCCAGCAGCCACGAAGGAACAGAGCAGTACTTC.

This chain connects TRBV18 to TRBJ1-6; D uncertain. The length of the CDR3 is 14 residues. The V gene lost 6 bases and the J gene lost 6 bases, with 12 bases spanning the gap. CDR1 and CDR2 from the germline V gene are KGHSH and LQKENI. The CDR3 here is CASSEDVFNSPLHF. The CDR3 nucleotides read TGTGCCAGCTCGGAGGATGTATTTAATTCACCCCTCCACTTT.

In its sample, this clonotype was seen many times. The chain joins TRBV11-3 to TRBJ2-7; 10 nucleotides agree with TRBD2. V gave up 4 bases and J gave up 3 bases; unmatched junction bases: 3. The CDR3 has 14 residues. CDR1 is SGHNT and CDR2 is YENEEA in the germline V gene. The CDR3, as DNA: TGTGCCAGCAGCTCCTCTAGCGGGAGCTACGAGCAGTACTTC. Its translation is CASSSSSGSYEQYF.

This clonotype appeared many times. This sequence joins TRBV7-9 and TRBJ1-1; D is ambiguous. V lost 4 bases and J 5 bases, leaving 14 bases between the germline ends. There are 14 residues in the CDR3. CDR1 and CDR2 from the germline V gene are SEHNR and FQNEAQ (reference sequence). In DNA form, the CDR3 reads TGTGCCAGCAGCTACCCACGGAAAGGGACTGAAGCTTTCTTT. Translated: CASSYPRKGTEAFF.

This clonotype was observed a few times. The CDR3 DNA sequence: TGTGCCAGCAGTTCACCGGGACGGCGGAACACTGAAGCTTTCTTT. Protein: CASSSPGRRNTEAFF. The rearrangement links TRBV27 to TRBJ1-1; D may be TRBD1 (5 bases). The V end was cut by 4 bases, the J end by 1 base, with 13 bases between. Germline values: CDR1 MNHEY, CDR2 SMNVEV (reference sequence). This CDR3 contains 15 residues.

This clonotype was seen more than once but under ten times. One end of the junction does not line up with germline, which may come from a read error. V is TRBV18 and J is TRBJ2-2; tentatively, D is TRBD2 (5 bases). Germline V gene data show CDR1 as KGHSH and CDR2 as LQKENI. The CDR3 sequence is 15 residues long. The CDR3 is CASPPIGDYAGELFF. CDR3 in DNA: TGTGCCAGCCCACCTATCGGGGATTACGCCGGGGAGCTGTTTTTT. The full variable domain, completed using reference TRBV18 and TRBJ2-2, is NAGVMQNPRHLVRRRGQEARLRCSPMKGHSHVYWYRQLPEEGLKFMVYLQKENIIDESGMPKERFSAEFPKEGPSILRIQQVVRGDSAAYFCASPPIGDYAGELFFGEGSRLTVL.

This chain links TRBV20-1 with TRBJ2-7; D not resolved. V lost 0 bases, J lost 2 bases, and 8 bases lay in between. The CDR3 sequence is 13 residues long. In germline, CDR1 is DFQATT, CDR2 SNEGSKA (reference sequence). DNA of the CDR3: TGCAGTGCTAGAGATCCCCGGGCCTACGAGCAGTACTTC. Residues: CSARDPRAYEQYF.

This clonotype appeared many times. The chain recombines TRBV12-3 or TRBV12-4 with TRBJ2-5; no firm D call. The V gene lost 2 bases and the J gene lost 0 bases, with 25 bases spanning the gap. CDR3 length: 20 amino acids. CDR3 in amino acids: CASSLLFAELSPPNQETQYF. Written as DNA, the CDR3 is TGTGCCAGCAGTTTATTATTTGCAGAGCTCTCTCCCCCTAACCAAGAGACCCAGTACTTC.

In this sample, this clonotype turned up many times. J is TRBJ1-5 and V is TRBV19, with TRBD1 identical over 7 bases. Trimming at V came to 3 bases and at J to 3 bases, leaving 11 bases not matched to a gene. CDR3 length equals 17 residues. Per germline, CDR1 LNHDA and CDR2 SQIVND (reference sequence). The CDR3 reads CASSIDRETGYNQPQHF. The CDR3 DNA reads TGTGCCAGTAGTATCGACAGGGAGACGGGATACAATCAGCCCCAGCATTTT.

A few counts support this clonotype. This chain uses TRBV24-1 with TRBJ2-2; possibly TRBD2 for D (6 bases). The CDR3 length is 17 residues. V lost 0 bases to trimming and J lost 5 bases, with 15 bases between them. Germline loops: CDR1 KGHDR, CDR2 SFDVKD. The CDR3 sequence: CATSDLLGTFKTGELFF. The CDR3, as DNA: TGTGCCACCAGTGATTTGCTAGGGACTTTCAAAACCGGGGAGCTGTTTTTT.

This clonotype was counted only a few times. This chain links TRBV5-1 with TRBJ2-7; D may be TRBD1 (5 bases). The CDR3 loop spans 15 amino acids. From germline, CDR1 is SGHRS and CDR2 YFSETQ. The V end lost 0 bases, the J end lost 2 bases, and 12 bases lay between the germline ends. CDR3 loop: CASSLVQGLAYEQYF. The CDR3 nucleotides read TGCGCCAGCAGCTTGGTCCAGGGCCTGGCCTACGAGCAGTACTTC.

This clonotype was counted only a few times. Here the CDR3 reads CASSVGQGDTEAFF. Written as DNA, the CDR3 is TGTGCCAGCAGCGTCGGACAGGGGGACACTGAAGCTTTCTTT. This chain connects TRBV5-6 to TRBJ1-1; 10 bases match TRBD1. The V segment lost 4 bases and the J segment 3 bases; nucleotides outside the gene matches: 3. This CDR3 has 14 residues. Per the germline V gene, CDR1 is SGHDT and CDR2 is YYEEEE.

This clonotype was seen more than once but under ten times. This sequence joins TRBV27 and TRBJ1-1; D not certain. The V gene's germline CDR1 is MNHEY and CDR2 SMNVEV (reference sequence). CDR3 length equals 15 residues. V was trimmed by 5 bases and J by 4 bases, leaving 17 bases between them. CDR3 amino acids: CASSPTGEGGTEAFF. Here the CDR3 DNA reads TGTGCCAGCAGTCCCACCGGGGAGGGAGGCACTGAAGCTTTCTTT.

There are a few counts of this clonotype. The rearrangement joins TRBV11-2 to TRBJ2-1; tentatively, D is TRBD1 or TRBD2 (7 bases each). CDR3 length: 17 amino acids. The V end lost 2 bases, the J end lost 9 bases, and 23 bases lay between the germline ends. The germline gives CDR1 SGHAT, CDR2 FQNNGV. CDR3 in DNA: TGTGCCAGCAGCTTAAGGGGGGGAGGGGGCGGTAACGGTGAGCAGTTCTTC. This translates into CASSLRGGGGGNGEQFF.

Only a few counts were recorded for this clonotype. V is TRBV7-9 and J is TRBJ2-5; D is undetermined. V was trimmed by 1 base and J by 5 bases, leaving 11 bases between them. The CDR3 totals 14 residues. Germline CDR1 is SEHNR and CDR2 is FQNEAQ (reference sequence). The CDR3 DNA reads as TGTGCCAGCAGCTTAGTCAGTAGTTCGGAGACCCAGTACTTC. It yields the protein CASSLVSSSETQYF.

The CDR3 reads CSATGRKGETQYF. The CDR3 DNA sequence: TGCAGTGCTACGGGCCGAAAGGGAGAGACCCAGTACTTC. This chain connects TRBV20-1 to TRBJ2-5; D is undetermined. Trimming shortened V by 4 bases and J by 4 bases, and 13 bases separated the two germline ends. The CDR3 is made up of 13 amino acids. Germline-derived CDR1 and CDR2 are DFQATT and SNEGSKA (reference sequence).

This clonotype was picked up many times. The chain has TRBV7-9 and TRBJ2-3; 8 bases agree with TRBD2. Germline V lookup: CDR1 SEHNR, CDR2 FQNEAQ (reference sequence). CDR3 length: 16 residues. V dropped 5 bases and J dropped 1; count of bases not matched to a gene: 8. The DNA of the CDR3 is TGTGCCAGCAGCCCCTCGGCGGGAGGCGGCACAGATACGCAGTATTTT. This gives the protein CASSPSAGGGTDTQYF.

The chain employs TRBV5-1 and TRBJ1-2, with 9 bases lining up with TRBD1. Losses at the gene ends were 7 bases for V and 3 bases for J; bases not matched to a gene: 4. The CDR3 sequence is 13 residues long. Germline CDR1 reads SGHRS; CDR2 reads YFSETQ. This CDR3 reads CASRTGGDYGYTF. The CDR3, as DNA: TGCGCCAGCCGCACAGGGGGCGACTATGGCTACACCTTC.

The chain uses TRBV6-1 and TRBJ2-3, with 10 bases identical to TRBD2. The CDR3 sequence is 18 residues long. V lost 9 bases and J lost 1; bases outside the gene matches: 16. Germline values: CDR1 MNHNS, CDR2 SASEGT. The CDR3 sequence is CASFAPRSGGQRTDTQYF. Written as DNA, the CDR3 is TGTGCCAGTTTTGCACCCCGTAGCGGGGGGCAACGCACAGATACGCAGTATTTT.

The chain has TRBV7-9 and TRBJ2-7; a weak D match, TRBD1 (6 bases). The CDR3 has 14 residues. Germline CDR1 and CDR2: SEHNR and FQNEAQ (reference sequence). Trimming left V 5 bases short and J 2 bases short, with 13 bases between. The CDR3 spells CASSARGSTYEQYF. In DNA, the CDR3 is TGTGCCAGCAGCGCGAGGGGGTCGACCTACGAGCAGTACTTC.

This clonotype was picked up a small number of times. The chain has TRBV19 and TRBJ2-1, with TRBD2 matching over 8 bases. CDR3 length: 14 amino acids. Per germline, CDR1 LNHDA and CDR2 SQIVND (reference sequence). The CDR3 is CAVSIGGGYNEQFF. The CDR3 DNA is TGTGCTGTATCCATCGGGGGGGGGTACAATGAGCAGTTCTTC.

This clonotype was observed many times. This chain's CDR3 is CASSLVSINYGYTF. DNA for the CDR3: TGTGCCAGCAGCTTGGTCAGCATTAACTATGGCTACACCTTC. The chain recombines TRBV5-4 with TRBJ1-2; D gene ambiguous. The V end lost 0 bases, the J end lost 1 base, and 7 bases lay between the germline ends. CDR1 is SGHNT and CDR2 is YYREEE in the germline V gene (reference sequence). CDR3 length: 14 amino acids.

This chain joins TRBV5-1 and TRBJ2-3, with TRBD2 identical over 10 bases. The CDR3 loop spans 15 amino acids. Germline V lookup: CDR1 SGHRS, CDR2 YFSETQ. The V segment lost 4 bases and the J segment 2 bases; nucleotides outside the gene matches: 4. The CDR3 region has the DNA TGCGCCAGCAGCGATCTAGCGGGAGCCACAGATACGCAGTATTTT. It is translated as CASSDLAGATDTQYF.

Many counts were recorded for this clonotype. J is TRBJ2-3 and V is TRBV24-1, with 13 bases matching TRBD2. This CDR3 spans 18 amino acids. Germline V gives CDR1 KGHDR, CDR2 SFDVKD. Trimming took 4 bases from V and 4 from J; bases not matched to a gene: 10. The DNA for the CDR3 is TGTGCCACCAGTGACCCAGGGGGGACTAGCGGGATATCAGATACGCAGTATTTT. Encoded protein: CATSDPGGTSGISDTQYF.

This clonotype was seen many times. The rearrangement joins TRBV4-1 to TRBJ1-5; 8 nucleotides match TRBD1. CDR3 length: 19 residues. V lost 2 bases and J lost 0; bases outside the gene matches: 12. Germline V CDR1 and CDR2: MGHRA, YSYEKL. The CDR3 region is CASSQRGATGDYSNQPQHF. DNA of the CDR3: TGCGCCAGCAGCCAAAGGGGTGCGACAGGGGACTATAGCAATCAGCCCCAGCATTTT.